This is a list of T cell receptor beta chains from one sample in a study of human T cells and chemical hapten exposure. TCRdb passed the RACE reads through MiXCR, listing each CDR3 protein once. The sample yields about 350,000 distinct CDR3 sequences, just under 6.5% seen once. The sequenced sample was whole blood, obtained in connection with sensitization to the hapten diphenylcyclopropenone (DPC). These receptors all stem from a woman younger than 30 with alopecia areata. Some clones in this sample may be carry-over from other donors' samples. The CDR3 runs from the conserved cysteine through the conserved F or W. D genes are given only for firm matches. Clone size is not always given. Where it is, it says once, few, many or a class for expanded clones.

>TRBV5-5|TRBJ2-6|NA|few
TGTGCCAGCAGCTCGGCAGGATCGGGGGCCAACGTCCTGACTTTC
CASSSAGSGANVLTF
>TRBV29-1|TRBJ1-1|TRBD1|many
TGCAGCGTTGATTGTAGGGAGGACAGGGACGGCCCTGAAGCTTTCTTT
CSVDCREDRDGPEAFF
>TRBV20-1|TRBJ2-3|NA|few
TGCAGTGCTAGTGGGGGGCAAAATACGCAGTATTTT
CSASGGQNTQYF
>TRBV20-1|TRBJ2-1|TRBD2|many
TGCAGTGCTAGCGAAACAACTAGCGGGGGGTCCGGTGAGCAGTTCTTC
CSASETTSGGSGEQFF
>TRBV4-3|TRBJ1-5|NA|few
TGCGCCAGCAGCCAAGATTCCAGGGATAATCAGCCCCAGCATTTT
CASSQDSRDNQPQHF
>TRBV20-1|TRBJ1-6|NA|many
TGCAGTGCTAGAGGTTATTCCGTCGGGATAGCGGAGAATTCACCCCTCCACTTT
CSARGYSVGIAENSPLHF
>TRBV3-1|TRBJ1-4|NA|NA
TGTGCCAGCAGCCAACGACAGGAGAATGAAAAACTGTTTTTT
CASSQRQENEKLFF
>TRBV5-1|TRBJ2-3|NA|NA
TGCGCCAGCAGCTTGGCATGGCAGGGTACAGATACGCAGTATTTT
CASSLAWQGTDTQYF
>TRBV9|TRBJ1-2|NA|few
TGTGCCAGCACCCTCGACGGGTTTACCCCCGGCTATGGCTACACCTTC
CASTLDGFTPGYGYTF
>TRBV6-1|TRBJ1-5|NA|NA
TGTGCCAGCAGTGAGTCAGGGGAAGGGCAGCCCCAGCATTTT
CASSESGEGQPQHF
>TRBV3-1|TRBJ2-1|TRBD1|few
TGTGCCAGCAGCCATCTTCCGGGACAGGGTAACAATGAGCAGTTCTTC
CASSHLPGQGNNEQFF
>TRBV14|TRBJ2-7|NA|few
TGTGCCAGCAGCCAAGAGGCAGGGTCCTACGAGCAGTACTTC
CASSQEAGSYEQYF
>TRBV27|TRBJ2-1|NA|few
TGTGCCAGCAGTTTCGAGGTCAAATCCTACAATGAGCAGTTCTTC
CASSFEVKSYNEQFF
>TRBV7-8|TRBJ1-5|NA|NA
TGTGCCAGCAGCTCCACCTCGGGGCAGGGACCCAATCAGCCCCAGCATTTT
CASSSTSGQGPNQPQHF
>TRBV18|TRBJ1-6|NA|many
TGTGCCAGCTCACCGACTAACCAGGGCAGCTCACCCCTCCACTTT
CASSPTNQGSSPLHF
>TRBV5-1|TRBJ1-1|NA|NA
TGCGCCAGCAGGGTGGTTATGAACACTGAAGCTTTCTTT
CASRVVMNTEAFF
>TRBV7-2|TRBJ1-1|TRBD1|many
TGTGCCAGCAGCTTATACAGGGGTGTTTTCTTT
CASSLYRGVFF
>TRBV6-5|TRBJ2-5|NA|NA
TGTGCCAGCAGTTTAGGATTTGGGACCCAAGAGACCCAGTACTTC
CASSLGFGTQETQYF
>TRBV28|TRBJ2-5|NA|many
TGTGCCAGCGCCCCCCAAGAGACCCAGTACTTC
CASAPQETQYF
>TRBV6-1|TRBJ2-3|NA|NA
TGTGCCAGCAGTGAAGCCGGAGTCCCCACAGATACGCAGTATTTT
CASSEAGVPTDTQYF
>TRBV29-1|TRBJ2-7|TRBD2|NA
TGCAGCGTTGAAGGGGAAGCGGGGGGCGACGAGCAGTACTTC
CSVEGEAGGDEQYF
>TRBV10-2|TRBJ1-4|NA|NA
TGCGCCAGCAGTGAGTTCGGCCCCCAGGGTGTAAATGAAAAACTGTTTTTT
CASSEFGPQGVNEKLFF
>TRBV7-9|TRBJ2-1|NA|NA
TGTGCCACCCTACCTCTAGACAGGGAGGGCTCCTACAATGAGCAGTTCTTC
CATLPLDREGSYNEQFF
>TRBV5-1|TRBJ1-2|TRBD1|NA
TGCGCCAGCAGCTTCGACAGGGATGGCTACACCTTC
CASSFDRDGYTF
>TRBV7-2|TRBJ2-3|NA|NA
TGTGCCAGCAGCTTTCGAGTTAGCGGAACAGATACGCAGTATTTT
CASSFRVSGTDTQYF
>TRBV24-1|TRBJ2-1|NA|NA
TGTGCCACCAGTCGACAGTACAATGAGCAGTTCTTC
CATSRQYNEQFF